This entry concerns a single TCR beta chain. The target antigen is unknown. CDR3 length: 15 residues. Germline-derived CDR1 and CDR2 are LGHDT and YNNKEL (reference sequence). Trimming at V came to 2 bases and at J to 0 bases, leaving 4 bases not matched to a gene. Using a J-beta primer mix together with a sample-barcoded 5' primer, a second PCR was run for roughly 7 to 12 cycles. Every single cDNA molecule received a tag from a template-switch adaptor with 12 random nucleotides. MiXCR, run by TCRdb on the 5' RACE reads, gives a single entry per CDR3 protein. The repertoire has about 570,000 distinct CDR3 sequences, roughly 28% of them found once; the top ten carry around 18%. This sample is drawn from a study of blood T cells in healthy people across ages. General study results and limits: The unknown donor CMV status may have confounded expanded clonotype changes. PBMCs that were unsorted prevented a conclusive naive versus antigen-experienced comparison.

The specimen sequenced was blood. This sequence was found in a woman in her seventies in good health. The chain carries TRBV3-1 and TRBJ2-7, with TRBD2 matching over 7 bases. CDR3 region: CASSQRGGSSYEQYF. CDR3 sequence (DNA): TGTGCCAGCAGCCAAAGGGGCGGGAGCTCCTACGAGCAGTACTTC.